The sequence of this T cell receptor beta chain was determined in a study of T-cell reconstitution after alpha-beta-depleted transplantation in children. The TCRbeta library incorporated unique molecular identifiers. MiXCR, run by TCRdb on the PCR reads, gives a single entry per CDR3 protein. The sample has about 540,000 distinct CDR3 sequences, approximately 16% seen once. V was pared by 6 bases and J by 6 bases, with 3 bases of the junction left unmatched. This CDR3 has 13 residues. Germline values: CDR1 DFQATT, CDR2 SNEGSKA (reference sequence). Sequences were derived from PBMCs from the stem cell graft donor, sampled from the stem cell graft. The chain couples TRBV20-1 to TRBJ2-7, with 15 nucleotides matching TRBD2. This sequence was found in a human donor who donated a stem cell graft to a child with acute lymphoblastic leukemia. The CDR3 is CSAGLAGGTEQYF. CDR3 DNA sequence: TGCAGTGCAGGACTAGCGGGAGGGACCGAGCAGTACTTC.